This is a list of T cell receptor beta chains from one sample in a study of T cells in tumors after PD-1 blockade. Some clones are missing from TCRdb's copy, which holds only in-frame ones; the method was immunoSEQ multiplex PCR. In the table there are tens of thousands of clones, 80% of which are singletons. Sample: PBMCs, taken before anti-PD-1 treatment. Receptors originate from a human donor with basal cell carcinoma. Both conserved end residues are part of each CDR3. The D gene is left open where the match is weak. Size values are once, few and many counts, or a class for expanded clones, and some rows have none.

clone_size | cdr3_length | d_call | j_call | v_call | cdr3_nt | cdr3_aa
NA | 15 | TRBD2 | TRBJ2-1 | TRBV13 | TGTGCCAGCAGGTTATCGGGGGGGCGTAACAATGAGCAGTTCTTC | CASRLSGGRNNEQFF
NA | 13 | NA | TRBJ1-2 | TRBV6-1 | TGTGCCAGCAGTGAACGGGGGCACTATGGCTACACCTTC | CASSERGHYGYTF
NA | 14 | NA | TRBJ1-2 | TRBV6-2/TRBV6-3 | TGTGCCAGCAGTTACTCGACAGGTCCTAGTTCTGAGACCTTC | CASSYSTGPSSETF
NA | 13 | TRBD1 | TRBJ1-1 | TRBV11-3 | TGTGCCAGCAGTCTTACAGGGGGTACTGAAGCTTTCTTT | CASSLTGGTEAFF
NA | 16 | NA | TRBJ2-2 | TRBV10-1 | TGCGCCAGCATTCCGATAGGGGGCGCGGGGACCGGGGAGCTGTTTTTT | CASIPIGGAGTGELFF
NA | 15 | NA | TRBJ2-2 | TRBV7-9 | TGTGCCAGCAGCACCGCGGACGGGAACACCGGGGAGCTGTTTTTT | CASSTADGNTGELFF
NA | 15 | TRBD1 | TRBJ2-3 | TRBV2 | TGTGCCAGCAGATACAGGGGAATGGACACAGATACGCAGTATTTT | CASRYRGMDTDTQYF
once | 15 | NA | TRBJ1-3 | TRBV6-1 | TGTGCCAGCAGTGAAGCACACAGGGCGGGAAACACCATATATTTT | CASSEAHRAGNTIYF
NA | 15 | NA | TRBJ2-1 | TRBV9 | TGTGCCAGCAGCACACAGGGCGTTACCTACAATGAGCAGTTCTTC | CASSTQGVTYNEQFF
NA | 14 | NA | TRBJ2-6 | TRBV19 | TGTGCCAGTAGTACCTCGACAGTGGCCAACGTCCTGACTTTC | CASSTSTVANVLTF
once | 13 | NA | TRBJ1-1 | TRBV6-4 | TGTGCCAGCAGTCTGGACTTGAACACTGAAGCTTTCTTT | CASSLDLNTEAFF
once | 15 | NA | TRBJ1-5 | TRBV28 | TGTGCCAGCTCCGAACCGCGGGGACCAAAAAAAGCCCAGCATTTT | CASSEPRGPKKAQHF
NA | 14 | TRBD1 | TRBJ1-3 | TRBV5-8 | TGTGCCAGCAGCCTCGGGACAGTTGGAAACACCATATATTTT | CASSLGTVGNTIYF
NA | 13 | NA | TRBJ1-1 | TRBV15 | TGTGCCACCAGCAGTCCTCAGGGCACTGAAGCTTTCTTT | CATSSPQGTEAFF
few | 12 | NA | TRBJ2-7 | TRBV5-1 | TGCGCCAGCAGCCAGGGGGGTTACGAGCAGTACTTC | CASSQGGYEQYF
NA | 14 | NA | TRBJ1-4 | TRBV5-6 | TGTGCCAGCAGCGGAAGGCAATGGTATGAAAAACTGTTTTTT | CASSGRQWYEKLFF
NA | 11 | NA | TRBJ1-2 | TRBV6-5 | TGTGCCAGCGGTTTCGAGGTAGGCTACACCTTC | CASGFEVGYTF
NA | 14 | NA | TRBJ1-4 | TRBV18 | TGTGCCAGCTCACCCACCGGGGGGGTTGAAAAACTGTTTTTT | CASSPTGGVEKLFF
NA | 13 | TRBD1 | TRBJ2-7 | TRBV14 | TGTGCCAGCAGCCTTAGACAGGGAAACGAGCAGTACTTC | CASSLRQGNEQYF
NA | 15 | NA | TRBJ2-3 | TRBV24-1 | TGTGCCACCAGTTCCGGCGGGGTAAGCACAGATACGCAGTATTTT | CATSSGGVSTDTQYF
NA | 15 | NA | TRBJ2-1 | TRBV6-5 | TGTGCCAGCAGTTTTTCGGGAAGCTCCTACAATGAGCAGTTCTTC | CASSFSGSSYNEQFF
once | 17 | TRBD1 | TRBJ1-1 | TRBV5-1 | TGCGCCAGCAGCTCTTCGGACAGGGGGCGCTTTCCCACTGAAGCTTTCTTT | CASSSSDRGRFPTEAFF
few | 14 | TRBD1 | TRBJ2-3 | TRBV7-3 | TGTGCCAGCAGCTTAGGTATAGGGGGCGATACGCAGTATTTT | CASSLGIGGDTQYF
NA | 15 | NA | TRBJ2-5 | TRBV5-1 | TGCGCCAGCAGCTTGGAAATCCGGGTCCAAGAGACCCAGTACTTC | CASSLEIRVQETQYF
NA | 14 | NA | TRBJ2-1 | TRBV7-8 | TGTGCCAGCAGCTTAGTTGGGGGGTACAATGAGCAGTTCTTC | CASSLVGGYNEQFF
NA | 13 | NA | TRBJ1-1 | TRBV10-3 | TGTGCCATCAGTGAGTTTTATGGCACTGAAGCTTTCTTT | CAISEFYGTEAFF